This T cell receptor (beta chain) stems from a study of human T cells and chemical hapten exposure. The sample's time point: pre-sensitization, week 0. Regarding treatment: therapeutic diphenylcyclopropenone sensitization with weekly scalp DPC. TCRdb itself ran the RACE reads through MiXCR, one entry per CDR3 protein. The sample holds 350,000 to 400,000 distinct CDR3 sequences, approximately 5.1% seen once. This CDR3 is 14 amino acids long. Trimming at V came to 6 bases and at J to 5 bases, leaving 12 bases not matched to a gene. Germline lookup yields CDR1 SQVTM and CDR2 ANQGSEA. This clonotype was detected ten times or more.

Sequenced here: whole blood, sampled in connection with sensitization to the hapten diphenylcyclopropenone (DPC). The sequence derives from a woman in her fifties or sixties with alopecia areata. Some clones in this sample may be carry-over from other donors' samples. The chain links TRBV29-1 to TRBJ2-5; 7 positions agree with TRBD2. The CDR3 here is CSVPGRLARETQYF. The CDR3 DNA sequence: TGCAGCGTCCCGGGCAGACTAGCACGGGAGACCCAGTACTTC.